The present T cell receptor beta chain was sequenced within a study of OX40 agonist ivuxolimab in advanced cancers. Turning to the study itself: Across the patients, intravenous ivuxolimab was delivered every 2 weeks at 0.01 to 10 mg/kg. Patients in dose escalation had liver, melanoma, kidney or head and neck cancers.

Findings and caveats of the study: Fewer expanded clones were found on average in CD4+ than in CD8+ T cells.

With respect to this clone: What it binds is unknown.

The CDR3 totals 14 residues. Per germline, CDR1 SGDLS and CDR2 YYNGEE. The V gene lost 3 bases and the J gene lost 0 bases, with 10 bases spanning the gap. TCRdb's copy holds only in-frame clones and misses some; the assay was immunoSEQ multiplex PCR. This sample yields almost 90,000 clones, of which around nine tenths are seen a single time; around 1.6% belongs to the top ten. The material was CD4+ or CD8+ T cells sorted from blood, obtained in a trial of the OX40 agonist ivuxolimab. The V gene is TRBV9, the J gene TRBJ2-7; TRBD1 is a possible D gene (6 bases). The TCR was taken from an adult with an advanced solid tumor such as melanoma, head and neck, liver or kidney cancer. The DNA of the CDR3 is TGTGCCAGCAGCGCGAGGACAGACTCCTACGAGCAGTACTTC. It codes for CASSARTDSYEQYF.